This is a list of T cell receptor beta chains from one sample in a study of blood T cells in healthy people across ages. One entry per CDR3 protein, called by TCRdb with MiXCR from the 5' RACE reads. This repertoire shows about 640,000 distinct CDR3 sequences, 40% to 50% found once; its top ten account for around 30%. Input material: blood. The source is a man older than 75 in good health. CDR3s include the opening cysteine and the closing phenylalanine or tryptophan. Each record gives: J gene, clone size, D gene, V gene, CDR3 DNA, CDR3 protein. D genes are given only for firm matches. The listing skips clone size in some rows; elsewhere it reads once, few, many or a size class.

j_gene: TRBJ2-5; abundance: .; d_gene: TRBD2; v_gene: TRBV4-2; CDR3nt: TGTGCCAGCAGCCAAGCGGCTAGCGGGAGACCTGCTGATGAGCAGTACTTC; CDR3aa: CASSQAASGRPADEQYF
j_gene: TRBJ2-5; abundance: once; d_gene: .; v_gene: TRBV6-2/TRBV6-3; CDR3nt: TGTGCCGGCAGCCGACAGCAGCTAAACAATGAGCAGTACTTC; CDR3aa: CAGSRQQLNNEQYF
j_gene: TRBJ2-3; abundance: many; d_gene: .; v_gene: TRBV7-3; CDR3nt: TGTGCCAGCAGCTTAACTTATGGGGGTGGCGGAAGCACAGATACGCAGTATTTT; CDR3aa: CASSLTYGGGGSTDTQYF
j_gene: TRBJ2-1; abundance: .; d_gene: .; v_gene: TRBV9; CDR3nt: TGTGCCAGCAGCGTAGTTGAGGGAGGCCTCCTTTACAATGAGCAGTTCTTC; CDR3aa: CASSVVEGGLLYNEQFF
j_gene: TRBJ1-2; abundance: few; d_gene: .; v_gene: TRBV20-1; CDR3nt: TGCAGTGCCATAGATCGTGGCCGCCATGGCTACACCTTC; CDR3aa: CSAIDRGRHGYTF
j_gene: TRBJ2-3; abundance: few; d_gene: .; v_gene: TRBV20-1; CDR3nt: TGCAGTGCTAGAGATCCCGACGGCACAGATACGCAGTATTTT; CDR3aa: CSARDPDGTDTQYF
j_gene: TRBJ1-4; abundance: .; d_gene: .; v_gene: TRBV5-1; CDR3nt: TGCGCCAGCAGGGACCGCCAAGGGGAAAAACTGTTTTTT; CDR3aa: CASRDRQGEKLFF
j_gene: TRBJ1-1; abundance: .; d_gene: .; v_gene: TRBV7-9; CDR3nt: TGTGCCAGCAGTCAGGGGAGCAGCTCAATAAGCACTGAAGCTTTCTTT; CDR3aa: CASSQGSSSISTEAFF
j_gene: TRBJ2-7; abundance: few; d_gene: TRBD2; v_gene: TRBV27; CDR3nt: TGTGCCAGCAAGCAGGGGGCCGGGACTAGCGGACTCTACGAGCAGTACTTC; CDR3aa: CASKQGAGTSGLYEQYF
j_gene: TRBJ2-1; abundance: few; d_gene: TRBD1; v_gene: TRBV6-2/TRBV6-3; CDR3nt: TGTGCCAGCAGTTCGGGACAGGGAACTAGGCTAGCCCCGTACTACAATGAGCAGTTCTTC; CDR3aa: CASSSGQGTRLAPYYNEQFF
j_gene: TRBJ2-3; abundance: many; d_gene: .; v_gene: TRBV7-3; CDR3nt: TGTGCCAGCAGCTTAACGGCGTCAGATACGCAGTATTTT; CDR3aa: CASSLTASDTQYF
j_gene: TRBJ1-2; abundance: few; d_gene: .; v_gene: TRBV3-1; CDR3nt: TGTGCCAGCAGCCAAGCGTGGTCGGGCTACACCTTC; CDR3aa: CASSQAWSGYTF
j_gene: TRBJ2-3; abundance: .; d_gene: TRBD2; v_gene: TRBV29-1; CDR3nt: TGCAGCGTTGAAGATAGGTCGGGGCTAGCGGGGGCTTCAGATACGCAGTATTTT; CDR3aa: CSVEDRSGLAGASDTQYF
j_gene: TRBJ2-1; abundance: .; d_gene: TRBD2; v_gene: TRBV7-9; CDR3nt: TGTGCCAGCAGCTCCTCCAAAGCGGGAGTGGCCTACAATGAGCAGTTCTTC; CDR3aa: CASSSSKAGVAYNEQFF
j_gene: TRBJ1-1; abundance: .; d_gene: .; v_gene: TRBV20-1; CDR3nt: TGCAGTGCTAGAGGCCAGGGAATGGGTGTAGGCACTGAAGCTTTCTTT; CDR3aa: CSARGQGMGVGTEAFF
j_gene: TRBJ1-4; abundance: .; d_gene: .; v_gene: TRBV4-3; CDR3nt: TGCGCCAGCAGCCAAGATTTTAATGAAAAACTGTTTTTT; CDR3aa: CASSQDFNEKLFF
j_gene: TRBJ2-7; abundance: .; d_gene: TRBD1; v_gene: TRBV5-1; CDR3nt: TGCGCCAGCAGCTTCGGGGGCCCTAATCGACAGGGGGAGAGTGTGCAGTACTTC; CDR3aa: CASSFGGPNRQGESVQYF
j_gene: TRBJ2-1; abundance: .; d_gene: .; v_gene: TRBV11-3; CDR3nt: TGTACCAGCAGCCCGGGGACATACAATAAGCAGTTCTTC; CDR3aa: CTSSPGTYNKQFF
j_gene: TRBJ2-1; abundance: .; d_gene: .; v_gene: TRBV7-2; CDR3nt: TGTGCCAGCAGCTTGTGGGACAAGGGGGAGCAGTTCTTC; CDR3aa: CASSLWDKGEQFF
j_gene: TRBJ2-4; abundance: .; d_gene: .; v_gene: TRBV5-1; CDR3nt: TGCGCCAGCAGCCCCAACGCGGTCGGGTCGGCCAAAAACATTCAGTACTTC; CDR3aa: CASSPNAVGSAKNIQYF
j_gene: TRBJ2-7; abundance: few; d_gene: .; v_gene: TRBV20-1; CDR3nt: TGCAGTGCTAGTCACGTTTGGGACTCCAACAACACCTACAATGAGCAGTACTTC; CDR3aa: CSASHVWDSNNTYNEQYF
j_gene: TRBJ2-5; abundance: .; d_gene: .; v_gene: TRBV29-1; CDR3nt: TGCAGCGTTGAGTTAGGGCGGTTCCAAGAGACCCAGTACTTC; CDR3aa: CSVELGRFQETQYF
j_gene: TRBJ2-7; abundance: few; d_gene: TRBD1; v_gene: TRBV20-1; CDR3nt: TGCAGTGCTAGATACAGGGGTCACTTGTCGGGCGAGCAGTACTTC; CDR3aa: CSARYRGHLSGEQYF
j_gene: TRBJ2-5; abundance: .; d_gene: .; v_gene: TRBV4-2; CDR3nt: TGTGCCAGCAGCCAACAGACTAAAGAGACCCAGTACTTC; CDR3aa: CASSQQTKETQYF
j_gene: TRBJ2-7; abundance: .; d_gene: TRBD1; v_gene: TRBV4-1; CDR3nt: TGCGCCAGCAGCCAAGCAGGGGGAGACAGTCCTCTGAGGGTGCAGTACTTC; CDR3aa: CASSQAGGDSPLRVQYF
j_gene: TRBJ1-1; abundance: .; d_gene: .; v_gene: TRBV5-1; CDR3nt: TGCGCCAGCAGCCCCCGGGGGGACCGGGCGAGGTCTGAAGCTTTCTTT; CDR3aa: CASSPRGDRARSEAFF
j_gene: TRBJ1-2; abundance: few; d_gene: .; v_gene: TRBV29-1; CDR3nt: TGCAGCGTTGAGTCCGGGGCTTATGGCTACACCTTC; CDR3aa: CSVESGAYGYTF
j_gene: TRBJ2-5; abundance: .; d_gene: .; v_gene: TRBV7-3; CDR3nt: TGTGCCAGCAGCCCTCGGGGGCTAGCTTCCCAAGAGACCCAGTACTTC; CDR3aa: CASSPRGLASQETQYF
j_gene: TRBJ2-7; abundance: .; d_gene: TRBD2; v_gene: TRBV20-1; CDR3nt: TGCAGTGCCTGGGGTAGACTAGCGGGAAGTGAGCAGTACTTC; CDR3aa: CSAWGRLAGSEQYF
j_gene: TRBJ2-5; abundance: .; d_gene: TRBD2; v_gene: TRBV10-3; CDR3nt: TGTGCCATCAAGGGGACTAGCGGGAGGGAAGAGACCCAGTACTTC; CDR3aa: CAIKGTSGREETQYF
j_gene: TRBJ2-5; abundance: few; d_gene: TRBD1; v_gene: TRBV7-9; CDR3nt: TGTGCCAGCAGCTTAGTAGGTGGGACAGAAGAGACCCAGTACTTC; CDR3aa: CASSLVGGTEETQYF
j_gene: TRBJ1-5; abundance: few; d_gene: TRBD1; v_gene: TRBV2; CDR3nt: TGTGCCAGCAGTGGGACAGGGGGTAATAGCAATCAGCCCCAGCATTTT; CDR3aa: CASSGTGGNSNQPQHF
j_gene: TRBJ2-6; abundance: few; d_gene: .; v_gene: TRBV4-2; CDR3nt: TGTGCCAGCAGCCAACATAGCTCTGGGGCCAACGTCCTGACTTTC; CDR3aa: CASSQHSSGANVLTF
j_gene: TRBJ2-7; abundance: .; d_gene: TRBD1; v_gene: TRBV12-3/TRBV12-4; CDR3nt: TGTGCCAGCAGCCCTCGACAGGGTTCCTTTACCTACGAGCAGTACTTC; CDR3aa: CASSPRQGSFTYEQYF
j_gene: TRBJ1-6; abundance: .; d_gene: .; v_gene: TRBV27; CDR3nt: TGTGCCAGCAGTCCAAGACAGATTTCAAATTCACCCCTCCACTTT; CDR3aa: CASSPRQISNSPLHF
j_gene: TRBJ2-7; abundance: .; d_gene: .; v_gene: TRBV6-2/TRBV6-3; CDR3nt: TGTGCCAGCAGTTATCTGGTATACGAGCAGTACTTC; CDR3aa: CASSYLVYEQYF
j_gene: TRBJ2-7; abundance: few; d_gene: TRBD1; v_gene: TRBV4-2; CDR3nt: TGTGCCAGCAGCCAAGATGACAGGGCACTAGACGAGCAGTACTTC; CDR3aa: CASSQDDRALDEQYF
j_gene: TRBJ2-1; abundance: .; d_gene: .; v_gene: TRBV4-3; CDR3nt: TGCGCCAGCAGCCAAGTGTTGGACACCTCCTACAATGAGCAGTTCTTC; CDR3aa: CASSQVLDTSYNEQFF
j_gene: TRBJ2-7; abundance: few; d_gene: .; v_gene: TRBV28; CDR3nt: TGTGCCAGCAGGCAACAGGGCTACGAGCAGTACTTC; CDR3aa: CASRQQGYEQYF
j_gene: TRBJ2-1; abundance: .; d_gene: .; v_gene: TRBV9; CDR3nt: TGTGCCAGCTCCACCTTAGAGGGGGACCACAATGAGCAGTTCTTC; CDR3aa: CASSTLEGDHNEQFF
j_gene: TRBJ1-1; abundance: .; d_gene: .; v_gene: TRBV6-1; CDR3nt: TGTGCCAGCACCAAGGACGGGGGGAACACTGAAGCTTTCTTT; CDR3aa: CASTKDGGNTEAFF
j_gene: TRBJ2-1; abundance: few; d_gene: .; v_gene: TRBV4-3; CDR3nt: TGCGCCAGCAGCCAAGACCACCAATACAGTTACAATGAGCAGTTCTTC; CDR3aa: CASSQDHQYSYNEQFF
j_gene: TRBJ1-1; abundance: few; d_gene: .; v_gene: TRBV7-8; CDR3nt: TGTGCCAGCAGCAGAGGGGGAGTGACTGAAGCTTTCTTT; CDR3aa: CASSRGGVTEAFF
j_gene: TRBJ2-1; abundance: .; d_gene: TRBD2; v_gene: TRBV7-2; CDR3nt: TGTGCCAGCAGATCTAACCGGGGGGGAACTTCCTACAATGAGCAGTTCTTC; CDR3aa: CASRSNRGGTSYNEQFF
j_gene: TRBJ2-1; abundance: .; d_gene: .; v_gene: TRBV7-7; CDR3nt: TGTGCTAGCAGCTTGGGGGCGGGAAAGAACAATGAGCAGTTCTTC; CDR3aa: CASSLGAGKNNEQFF
j_gene: TRBJ1-3; abundance: few; d_gene: .; v_gene: TRBV9; CDR3nt: TGTGCCAGCAGCGGCGGAAGAAACACCATATATTTT; CDR3aa: CASSGGRNTIYF
j_gene: TRBJ1-2; abundance: .; d_gene: .; v_gene: TRBV29-1; CDR3nt: TGCAGCGTTCTACGCGGGGCGGGCGACGATGGCTACACCTTC; CDR3aa: CSVLRGAGDDGYTF
j_gene: TRBJ2-7; abundance: .; d_gene: TRBD1; v_gene: TRBV20-1; CDR3nt: TGCAGTGCTAGAGCGGGACAGACTGGAACCTACGAGCAGTACTTC; CDR3aa: CSARAGQTGTYEQYF
j_gene: TRBJ1-5; abundance: .; d_gene: .; v_gene: TRBV6-4; CDR3nt: TGTGCCAGCGGCGCTACAGGGAATCAGCCCCAGCATTTT; CDR3aa: CASGATGNQPQHF